These 28 T cell receptor beta chains were sequenced from one sample in a study of T cell responses to AZD1222 COVID-19 vaccine. Data came from immunoSEQ multiplex PCR; TCRdb stores just in-frame clones and leaves some out. The sample lists some 120,000 clones, approximately 89% occurring once. The input for sequencing was peripheral blood, taken on day 0 of AZD1222 vaccination. The receptor set was obtained from an adult in good health.

The rearrangement links TRBV12-3 or TRBV12-4 to TRBJ1-1, with TRBD1 as a possible D gene (5 bases). The CDR3 runs 13 residues. Trimming took off 3 bases at V and 4 bases at J, with 9 bases between the two ends. The CDR3 is CASSLGPLTEAFF. The CDR3 DNA reads as TGTGCCAGCAGTTTGGGGCCGCTCACTGAAGCTTTCTTT.

The chain couples TRBV7-9 to TRBJ2-3, with D possibly called TRBD1 or TRBD2 (5 bases each). Per germline, CDR1 SEHNR and CDR2 FQNEAQ (reference sequence). V dropped 5 bases and J dropped 4 bases, with 10 bases sitting between them. The CDR3 sequence is 13 residues long. The CDR3 sequence is CASSRDGPDTQYF. The CDR3 nucleotides read TGTGCCAGCAGCCGGGACGGCCCAGATACGCAGTATTTT.

The rearrangement joins TRBV4-1 to TRBJ1-2; possibly TRBD1 for D (5 bases). The germline V gene encodes CDR1 MGHRA and CDR2 YSYEKL. V was trimmed by 1 base and J by 2 bases, leaving 8 bases between them. The CDR3 sequence is 14 residues long. The CDR3 loop is CASSQAEGNYGYTF. For the CDR3, the DNA is TGCGCCAGCAGCCAAGCCGAGGGGAACTATGGCTACACCTTC.

The chain joins TRBV3-1 (or the pseudogene TRBV3-2) to TRBJ2-1; 7 bases are shared with TRBD1. The CDR3 extends over 19 amino acids. Germline V gene data show CDR1 as LGHDT and CDR2 as YNNKEL (reference sequence). The V and J ends lost 2 bases and 0 bases, in that order; junction bases with no gene match: 13. The CDR3 region is CASSQLGDRVFGSYNEQFF. Written as DNA, the CDR3 is TGTGCCAGCAGCCAATTAGGAGACAGGGTTTTTGGCTCCTACAATGAGCAGTTCTTC.

The chain recombines TRBV27 with TRBJ1-2; unclear D gene. The germline V gene encodes CDR1 MNHEY and CDR2 SMNVEV (reference sequence). V was shortened by 3 bases and J by 8 bases, with 16 bases between the two germline ends. The CDR3 is 14 residues long. CDR3 in amino acids: CASSLEGPMGGYTF. The CDR3 coding sequence is TGTGCCAGCAGTTTGGAAGGGCCCATGGGGGGCTACACCTTC.

V gene TRBV19 combines with J gene TRBJ1-1, with D possibly matching TRBD1 (6 bases). There are 16 residues in the CDR3. V was shortened by 5 bases and J by 0 bases, with 16 bases between the two germline ends. Germline V gives CDR1 LNHDA, CDR2 SQIVND (reference sequence). The CDR3 is CASSSVQGTMNTEAFF. In DNA, the CDR3 is TGTGCCAGTAGTTCCGTCCAGGGGACCATGAACACTGAAGCTTTCTTT.

A single count supports this clone. The V gene is TRBV27, the J gene TRBJ1-1; 9 bases are a match to TRBD1. The trim removed 4 bases at V and 4 bases at J, leaving 7 bases unmatched. The length of the CDR3 is 15 residues. Germline assignment: CDR1 MNHEY and CDR2 SMNVEV (reference sequence). The CDR3 sequence: CASSSGPGQGTEAFF. CDR3 nucleotide sequence: TGTGCCAGCAGTTCCGGACCGGGACAGGGCACTGAAGCTTTCTTT.

This chain uses TRBV2 with TRBJ2-7, with D possibly matching TRBD1 (5 bases). This CDR3 comprises 12 residues. V gave up 9 bases and J gave up 1 base, with 10 bases separating them. Per germline, CDR1 SNHLY and CDR2 FYNNEI. The CDR3 sequence: CASSTVSYEQYF. The CDR3 coding sequence is TGTGCCAGTTCGACAGTTTCCTACGAGCAGTACTTC.

The rearrangement uses TRBV5-1 and TRBJ2-3; D perhaps matches TRBD1 (5 bases). Germline values: CDR1 SGHRS, CDR2 YFSETQ. V lost 0 bases and J lost 2, with 7 bases in between. This CDR3 has 14 residues. The CDR3 is CASSLGGYTDTQYF. The CDR3 bases are TGCGCCAGCAGCTTGGGGGGCTACACAGATACGCAGTATTTT.

V usage is TRBV20-1 and J usage is TRBJ2-7, with D perhaps matching TRBD1 or TRBD2 (5 bases each). Between the trimmed V and J ends, which lost 3 bases and 7 bases, there was a span of 13 bases. CDR1 and CDR2 (germline): DFQATT, SNEGSKA (reference sequence). CDR3 length: 12 residues. The CDR3 loop is CSASPWDGEQYF. The CDR3 nucleotides read TGCAGTGCTAGTCCATGGGACGGGGAGCAGTACTTC.

This clone showed up just once. DNA for the CDR3: TGCGCCAGCAGCCCATCGGAGGGGGATGAAAAACTGTTTTTT. Translated, it gives CASSPSEGDEKLFF. The chain employs TRBV5-1 and TRBJ1-4, with D tentatively TRBD1 (6 bases). V dropped 4 bases and J dropped 6 bases, with 13 bases sitting between them. The length of the CDR3 is 14 residues. Germline loops: CDR1 SGHRS, CDR2 YFSETQ.

Of note for this clone: Other DNA variants within this sample encode the same CDR3. V usage is TRBV19 and J usage is TRBJ1-5; a possible D gene is TRBD1 (6 bases). The germline CDR1 and CDR2 sequences are LNHDA and SQIVND (reference sequence). Trimming removed 6 bases from V and 1 base from J, with 10 bases in between. The CDR3 consists of 14 residues. CDR3 in amino acids: CASRGGTSNQPQHF. The DNA for the CDR3 is TGTGCCAGTAGAGGGGGAACGAGCAATCAGCCCCAGCATTTT.

This chain links TRBV19 with TRBJ1-4, with 10 positions matching TRBD1. Unmatched junction bases numbered 13, after V lost 6 bases and J lost 0 bases. The CDR3 contains 19 residues. The germline CDR1 and CDR2 sequences are LNHDA and SQIVND (reference sequence). CDR3 region: CASSKTGTGVGATNEKLFF. CDR3 DNA: TGTGCCAGTAGCAAGACCGGGACAGGGGTCGGGGCAACTAATGAAAAACTGTTTTTT.

The chain is built from TRBV6-6 and TRBJ1-1, with D unresolved. The CDR3 runs 14 residues. The V end lost 6 bases, the J end lost 2 bases, and 13 bases lay between the germline ends. Germline V gene sequence: CDR1 MNHNY, CDR2 SVGAGI (reference sequence). CDR3 loop: CASSDLSSNTEAFF. In DNA form, the CDR3 reads TGTGCCAGCAGCGACCTGAGCAGTAACACTGAAGCTTTCTTT.

This chain connects TRBV2 to TRBJ1-2; D is uncertain. The V gene lost 5 bases and the J gene lost 5 bases, with 3 bases spanning the gap. The CDR3 covers 10 residues. The germline V gene encodes CDR1 SNHLY and CDR2 FYNNEI. CDR3 amino acids: CASSWYGYTF. CDR3 DNA sequence: TGTGCCAGCAGTTGGTATGGCTACACCTTC.

This chain joins TRBV30 and TRBJ2-7, with TRBD2 identical over 11 bases. With 1 base clipped from V and 5 bases from J, the junction kept 4 bases outside the gene matches. There are 14 residues in the CDR3. CDR1 is GTSNPN, CDR2 SVGIG, per germline (reference sequence). The DNA of the CDR3 is TGTGCCTGGAGTGAAACTAGCGGGAGCAACGAGCAGTACTTC. Translation: CAWSETSGSNEQYF.

J is TRBJ2-2 and V is TRBV5-1, with 10 bases fitting TRBD2. The length of the CDR3 is 15 residues. CDR1 and CDR2 (germline): SGHRS, YFSETQ. Unmatched junction bases numbered 3, after V lost 4 bases and J lost 3 bases. The CDR3 coding sequence is TGCGCCAGCAGCCCCGGACTAGCGGACACCGGGGAGCTGTTTTTT. Its translation: CASSPGLADTGELFF.

This clone was counted once. The rearrangement joins TRBV23-1 to TRBJ1-5; D perhaps matches TRBD1 (5 bases). TRBV23-1 is given ORF status, its function remaining uncertain. This CDR3 region has 16 residues. Trimming took 3 bases from V and 2 from J, leaving 14 bases between them. The CDR3 bases are TGCGCCAGCAGTCATAGGGGCAGGGCGGGCAATCAGCCCCAGCATTTT. As protein: CASSHRGRAGNQPQHF.

A remark on this clone: Since a much larger clone is just one base distant, this may be a read error. CDR3: CASSYSRGNAIYF. The CDR3 DNA sequence: TGTGCCAGCAGTTACTCACGGGGAAACGCCATATATTTT. This rearrangement joins TRBV6-5 to TRBJ1-3; D call uncertain. Germline loops: CDR1 MNHEY, CDR2 SVGAGI. The CDR3 totals 13 residues.

This chain uses TRBV18 with TRBJ2-1, with 11 bases identical to TRBD2. Germline trimming cut 6 bases from V and 4 bases from J; bases unmatched to any gene: 8. The CDR3 has 16 amino acids. Germline V gives CDR1 KGHSH, CDR2 LQKENI. The CDR3 bases are TGTGCCAGCTCCCCGCCGGGGACTAGCGGATACAATGAGCAGTTCTTC. It specifies CASSPPGTSGYNEQFF. Full variable domain (missing parts from reference TRBV18 and TRBJ2-1): NAGVMQNPRHLVRRRGQEARLRCSPMKGHSHVYWYRQLPEEGLKFMVYLQKENIIDESGMPKERFSAEFPKEGPSILRIQQVVRGDSAAYFCASSPPGTSGYNEQFFGPGTRLTVL.

V usage is TRBV27 and J usage is TRBJ2-2; no reliable D call. Trimming stripped 2 bases from V and 4 bases from J, with 8 bases between. Germline values: CDR1 MNHEY, CDR2 SMNVEV (reference sequence). The CDR3 contains 14 residues. The CDR3 sequence is CASSLSVSTGELFF. CDR3 nucleotides: TGTGCCAGCAGTTTAAGCGTCTCCACCGGGGAGCTGTTTTTT.

This chain connects TRBV7-4 to TRBJ2-1, with 11 bases matching TRBD2. The junction had 10 bases not matched to a gene; V was cut back by 1 base and J by 5 bases. CDR3 size: 18 residues. Germline loops: CDR1 SGHVT, CDR2 SQSDAQ. Written as DNA, the CDR3 is TGTGCCAGCAGCTTAGGCTTCTTAGCGGGGGGGCCCAACAATGAGCAGTTCTTC. Amino acids: CASSLGFLAGGPNNEQFF.

The chain is built from TRBV19 and TRBJ2-2; D is possibly TRBD1 or TRBD2 (5 bases each). The germline gives CDR1 LNHDA, CDR2 SQIVND (reference sequence). The V end lost 0 bases, the J end lost 0 bases, and 11 bases lay between the germline ends. The CDR3 sequence is 17 residues long. CDR3 sequence: CASSIDLEGPNTGELFF. In DNA, the CDR3 is TGTGCCAGTAGTATAGATTTAGAGGGGCCGAACACCGGGGAGCTGTTTTTT.

V usage is TRBV24-1 and J usage is TRBJ2-5, with D tentatively TRBD1 (5 bases). From germline, CDR1 is KGHDR and CDR2 SFDVKD. This CDR3 region has 12 residues. Between the trimmed V and J ends, which lost 7 bases and 4 bases, there was a span of 9 bases. The CDR3 spells CATSAGLETQYF. CDR3 in DNA: TGTGCCACCAGCGCAGGGTTAGAGACCCAGTACTTC.

The CDR3 nucleotides are TGTGCCAGCTCTCCCACAGGGGACGAGCAGTACTTC. This sequence encodes CASSPTGDEQYF. This chain uses TRBV18 with TRBJ2-7; 7 bases align to TRBD1. Germline assignment: CDR1 KGHSH and CDR2 LQKENI. The CDR3 has 12 amino acids. J gave up 5 bases and V 6 bases, and 4 bases lay outside the gene matches.

V and J are TRBV4-2 and TRBJ2-3; possibly TRBD2 for D (6 bases). The germline V and J ends were trimmed by 1 base and 0 bases, with 11 bases remaining between them. Germline V gene sequence: CDR1 LGHNA, CDR2 YNFKEQ. The CDR3 is made up of 16 amino acids. CDR3 in DNA: TGTGCCAGCAGCCAAGGTTCGGGGACTAGCACAGATACGCAGTATTTT. It yields the protein CASSQGSGTSTDTQYF.

This chain joins TRBV27 and TRBJ2-7, with 12 bases fitting TRBD1. Looked up from germline, CDR1 is MNHEY and CDR2 is SMNVEV (reference sequence). CDR3 length: 15 amino acids. Trimming cost V 6 bases and J 4 bases; bases outside gene matches: 7. The CDR3 here is CASSTPGQGAYEQYF. CDR3 sequence (DNA): TGTGCCAGCAGCACGCCGGGACAGGGGGCGTACGAGCAGTACTTC.

This clone was seen more than once but under ten times. The chain combines TRBV12-3 or TRBV12-4 with TRBJ2-3, with 7 nucleotides matching TRBD2. CDR3 length: 13 amino acids. V gave up 5 bases and J gave up 8 bases; unmatched junction bases: 7. This CDR3 reads CASSPGGGVTQYF. DNA of the CDR3: TGTGCCAGCAGTCCTGGCGGGGGAGTTACGCAGTATTTT.